Each of the 25 T cell receptor beta chains below was sequenced from the same sample in a study of T cell responses to AZD1222 COVID-19 vaccine. Sequenced by immunoSEQ multiplex PCR; TCRdb stores in-frame clones only, minus some. The repertoire holds approximately 140,000 clones, with around nine tenths as singletons. The specimen was peripheral blood, collected 28 days after the second AZD1222 dose. The receptors stem from an adult who received the AZD1222 COVID-19 vaccine.

The gene calls are TRBV25-1 and TRBJ2-1, with TRBD1 matching 7 bases. J gave up 7 bases and V 4 bases, and 16 bases lay outside the gene matches. The CDR3 extends over 17 amino acids. Germline CDR1 and CDR2: MGHDK and SYGVNS. CDR3 nucleotides: TGTGCCAGCAGTGGATATGGAAGGGACAGCCTCCTGAATGAGCAGTTCTTC. Its translation: CASSGYGRDSLLNEQFF.

The chain has TRBV7-8 and TRBJ1-2, with TRBD1 matching over 7 bases. This CDR3 contains 16 residues. Germline values: CDR1 SGHVS, CDR2 FQNEAQ. V was clipped by 3 bases and J by 7 bases; unmatched bases: 14. The CDR3 protein is CASSFARTGEGSGYTF. DNA for the CDR3: TGTGCCAGCAGCTTTGCTCGGACAGGAGAGGGCTCTGGCTACACCTTC. The variable domain in full, completed from reference TRBV7-8 and TRBJ1-2, reads GAGVSQSPRYKVAKRGQDVALRCDPISGHVSLFWYQQALGQGPEFLTYFQNEAQLDKSGLPSDRFFAERPEGSVSTLKIQRTQQEDSAVYLCASSFARTGEGSGYTFGSGTRLTVV.

This chain connects TRBV6-2 or TRBV6-3 to TRBJ2-5; a possible D gene is TRBD1 (5 bases). The CDR3 is 12 amino acids. Germline V lookup: CDR1 MNHEY, CDR2 SVGEGT. V was pared by 5 bases and J by 4 bases, with 8 bases between. The CDR3 loop reads CASSTQGETQYF. The CDR3 DNA is TGTGCCAGCAGTACTCAGGGAGAGACCCAGTACTTC.

This chain connects TRBV25-1 to TRBJ1-4, with 8 bases aligning to TRBD1. Trimming cost V 5 bases and J 8 bases; bases outside gene matches: 7. CDR3 size: 14 residues. The germline V gene has CDR1 MGHDK and CDR2 SYGVNS. The CDR3 loop reads CASSPTGVMEKLFF. CDR3 sequence (DNA): TGTGCCAGCAGTCCGACAGGGGTAATGGAAAAACTGTTTTTT.

The J gene is TRBJ2-3, the V gene TRBV6-1, with 10 bases lining up with TRBD2. The germline V gene has CDR1 MNHNS and CDR2 SASEGT. The CDR3 has 18 residues. Germline trimming cut 2 bases from V and 1 base from J; bases unmatched to any gene: 9. DNA of the CDR3: TGTGCCAGCAGTGAACGCAAATCCCTAGCGGGGGGCACAGATACGCAGTATTTT. Translating it yields CASSERKSLAGGTDTQYF.

In DNA, the CDR3 is TGTGCCAGCAGCTTAATCGGCAGACAAGAGACCCAGTACTTC. Residues: CASSLIGRQETQYF. This chain uses TRBV7-3 with TRBJ2-5; D gene unclear. Trimming stripped 1 base from V and 2 bases from J, with 8 bases between. This CDR3 region has 14 residues. Germline assignment: CDR1 SGHTA and CDR2 FQGTGA.

This chain connects TRBV19 to TRBJ1-2; 9 nucleotides line up with TRBD1. The ends lost 3 bases at V and 2 bases at J; junction bases unmatched: 7. The CDR3 runs 16 residues. In germline, CDR1 is LNHDA, CDR2 SQIVND (reference sequence). Written as DNA, the CDR3 is TGTGCCAGTAGTATTCGCCGGGACAGGGAGAACTATGGCTACACCTTC. It is translated as CASSIRRDRENYGYTF. Full variable domain (missing parts from reference TRBV19 and TRBJ1-2): DGGITQSPKYLFRKEGQNVTLSCEQNLNHDAMYWYRQDPGQGLRLIYYSQIVNDFQKGDIAEGYSVSREKKESFPLTVTSAQKNPTAFYLCASSIRRDRENYGYTFGSGTRLTVV.

The V and J genes are TRBV18 and TRBJ1-1; TRBD1 matches at 10 bases. The germline CDR1 and CDR2 sequences are KGHSH and LQKENI. The CDR3 is made up of 16 amino acids. V was pared by 3 bases and J by 1 base, with 5 bases of the junction left unmatched. This chain's CDR3 is CASSPGTGEGNTEAFF. The CDR3 nucleotides read TGTGCCAGCTCACCCGGGACAGGGGAGGGGAACACTGAAGCTTTCTTT.

The chain has TRBV14 and TRBJ2-3; D remains ambiguous. V was pared by 1 base and J by 1 base, with 12 bases between. CDR3 length: 16 residues. The germline CDR1 and CDR2 sequences are SGHDN and FVKESK. CDR3 nucleotide sequence: TGTGCCAGCAGCCAAGCCAGGAAGGGCGGCACAGATACGCAGTATTTT. This translates into CASSQARKGGTDTQYF.

J is TRBJ2-7 and V is TRBV29-1; 8 nucleotides match TRBD1. Germline lookup yields CDR1 SQVTM and CDR2 ANQGSEA. CDR3 length equals 14 residues. V lost 4 bases, J lost 7 bases, and 12 bases stayed unmatched. This CDR3 is CSVGKGTGQREQYF. For the CDR3, the DNA is TGCAGCGTTGGGAAAGGGACAGGTCAACGGGAGCAGTACTTC.

About this clone: The sample carries other DNA sequences with the same CDR3. The chain recombines TRBV6-6 with TRBJ1-1; possible D gene TRBD1, 5 bases. Germline V gene lookup returns CDR1 MNHNY and CDR2 SVGAGI (reference sequence). This CDR3 comprises 13 residues. V was clipped by 6 bases and J by 1 base, with 9 bases between them. In nucleotides, the CDR3 is TGTGCCAGCAGCCGACAGAAGAACACTGAAGCTTTCTTT. It encodes CASSRQKNTEAFF.

V gene TRBV6-1 combines with J gene TRBJ1-5; perhaps TRBD1 as D (6 bases). Trimming removed 3 bases from V and 7 bases from J, with 19 bases in between. CDR1 is MNHNS, CDR2 SASEGT, per germline. CDR3 length: 16 amino acids. The CDR3 loop reads CASSDTRDIPGQPQHF. The CDR3 nucleotides read TGTGCCAGCAGTGACACTCGGGACATCCCCGGGCAGCCCCAGCATTTT.

The V and J genes are TRBV7-2 and TRBJ2-5; 7 nucleotides match TRBD2. The germline CDR1 and CDR2 sequences are SGHTA and FQGNSA. V lost 0 bases, J lost 5 bases, and 3 bases stayed unmatched. The CDR3 length is 14 residues. As DNA, the CDR3 is TGTGCCAGCAGCTTAGCGGGAGGGCCGGAGACCCAGTACTTC. This translates into CASSLAGGPETQYF.

The V gene is TRBV10-3, the J gene TRBJ1-4; 11 bases align to TRBD1. Per the germline V gene, CDR1 is ENHRY and CDR2 is SYGVKD. J was trimmed by 7 bases and V by 4 bases; bases with no gene match: 5. This CDR3 is 15 amino acids long. CDR3 sequence (DNA): TGTGCCATCAGTGCCTCCGGGACAGGGGGTGAAAAACTGTTTTTT. This encodes CAISASGTGGEKLFF.

As for this clone: At one of its ends the junction is not consistent with the germline gene, which may arise from a read error. This chain links TRBV30 with TRBJ2-2, with a possible D match to TRBD1 (6 bases). From germline, CDR1 is GTSNPN and CDR2 SVGIG (reference sequence). This CDR3 contains 11 residues. The CDR3 here is CAWSTGQQRIF. The CDR3 DNA sequence: TGTGCCTGGAGTACGGGACAACAGAGGATTTTT.

The chain couples TRBV4-3 to TRBJ2-1, with a tentative D call TRBD1 (6 bases). There are 19 residues in the CDR3. Germline assignment: CDR1 LGHNA and CDR2 YSLEER. V lost 1 base, J lost 2 bases, and 21 bases lay in between. DNA for the CDR3: TGCGCCAGCAGCCAAGGGTTCCGGGATCGACAGGTCACCTACAATGAGCAGTTCTTC. Amino acid sequence: CASSQGFRDRQVTYNEQFF.

This chain joins TRBV7-3 and TRBJ1-1; D ambiguous. Germline loops: CDR1 SGHTA, CDR2 FQGTGA. The V end lost 2 bases, the J end lost 0 bases, and 7 bases lay between the germline ends. This CDR3 comprises 14 residues. CDR3 amino acids: CASSLDRVNTEAFF. Written as DNA, the CDR3 is TGTGCCAGCAGCTTAGATCGGGTGAACACTGAAGCTTTCTTT.

The chain uses TRBV3-1 (or the pseudogene TRBV3-2) and TRBJ1-5; the D is unclear. In germline, CDR1 is LGHDT, CDR2 YNNKEL (reference sequence). V shed 0 bases and J shed 4 bases, with 1 base lying between them. CDR3 length equals 12 residues. The DNA of the CDR3 is TGTGCCAGCAGCCAAGAGAATCAGCCCCAGCATTTT. Amino acid sequence: CASSQENQPQHF.

V is TRBV11-3 and J is TRBJ1-1; weak D call: TRBD1 (5 bases). Germline CDR1 is SGHNT and CDR2 is YENEEA. V was clipped by 5 bases and J by 6 bases, with 16 bases between them. The CDR3 runs to 14 residues. The CDR3 sequence is CASSAQGKWAEAFF. The DNA for the CDR3 is TGTGCCAGCAGCGCGCAGGGCAAGTGGGCTGAAGCTTTCTTT.

CDR3 coding DNA: TGTGCCAGCAGCTTAGGGCCGGAAAAACTGTTTTTT. Translation gives CASSLGPEKLFF. The chain links TRBV7-9 to TRBJ1-4; D call uncertain. V lost 1 base and J 8 bases, leaving 5 bases between the germline ends. The CDR3 totals 12 residues. Germline V gene sequence: CDR1 SEHNR, CDR2 FQNEAQ (reference sequence).

This sequence joins TRBV12-3 or TRBV12-4 and TRBJ1-2; D gene ambiguous. The CDR3 sequence is 12 residues long. V shed 2 bases and J shed 5 bases, with 6 bases lying between them. This chain's CDR3 is CASSLHGYGYTF. The CDR3 DNA follows: TGTGCCAGCAGTTTACACGGATATGGCTACACCTTC.

The chain carries TRBV5-8 and TRBJ2-7, with TRBD2 identical over 8 bases. The CDR3 totals 12 residues. With V trimmed by 4 bases and J by 6 bases, 3 bases remained unmatched. From germline, CDR1 is SGHTS and CDR2 YDEGEE. DNA for the CDR3: TGTGCCAGCAGCGGGGCGGGAGGCGAGCAGTACTTC. Translating it yields CASSGAGGEQYF.

CDR3 DNA sequence: TGTGCCAGCAGTTCCAGGCTAGCGGGCTACGAGCAGTACTTC. Translating gives CASSSRLAGYEQYF. This chain links TRBV28 with TRBJ2-7, with 8 bases matching TRBD2. There are 14 residues in the CDR3. Unmatched junction bases numbered 5, after V lost 4 bases and J lost 3 bases. The germline V gene encodes CDR1 MDHEN and CDR2 SYDVKM. The entire variable domain, with the rest obtained from reference TRBV28 and TRBJ2-7, is as follows: DVKVTQSSRYLVKRTGEKVFLECVQDMDHENMFWYRQDPGLGLRLIYFSYDVKMKEKGDIPEGYSVSREKKERFSLILESASTNQTSMYLCASSSRLAGYEQYFGPGTRLTVT.

The CDR3: CASSRHNEQYF. The CDR3 coding sequence is TGTGCCAGCAGCCGCCACAACGAGCAGTACTTC. V gene TRBV3-1 (or the pseudogene TRBV3-2) combines with J gene TRBJ2-7; D call uncertain. The V gene's germline CDR1 is LGHDT and CDR2 YNNKEL (reference sequence). The CDR3 spans 11 residues. Trimming cost V 4 bases and J 5 bases, with 6 bases left between them.

The chain employs TRBV6-6 and TRBJ2-1; 7 bases line up with TRBD2. CDR3 length: 17 residues. Per the germline V gene, CDR1 is MNHNY and CDR2 is SVGAGI (reference sequence). V was pared by 5 bases and J by 0 bases, with 10 bases of the junction left unmatched. The CDR3 is CASSRGRAGSSYNEQFF. CDR3 coding DNA: TGTGCCAGCAGTCGGGGTAGAGCGGGGTCCTCCTACAATGAGCAGTTCTTC.